These 27 T cell receptor beta chains were all obtained from the same sample, sequenced in a study of CD8 T cells in ankylosing spondylitis. Via MiXCR, TCRdb re-called the 5' RACE reads, giving one row per CDR3 protein. The sample carries about 250,000 distinct CDR3 sequences, more than 9% recorded once. The sequencing input was blood, either unsorted or a sorted T cell fraction (not recorded which). These receptors all come from a male donor with ankylosing spondylitis or in good health (not recorded which).

In its sample, this clonotype was seen many times. This rearrangement joins TRBV29-1 to TRBJ1-1; D is ambiguous. Trimming cost V 4 bases and J 0 bases, with 6 bases left between them. This CDR3 spans 12 amino acids. Germline CDR1 and CDR2: SQVTM and ANQGSEA. The CDR3 protein is CSVGWVNTEAFF. As DNA, the CDR3 is TGCAGCGTTGGTTGGGTGAACACTGAAGCTTTCTTT. Supplemented by reference TRBV29-1 and TRBJ1-1, the full variable domain reads SAVISQKPSRDICQRGTSLTIQCQVDSQVTMMFWYRQQPGQSLTLIATANQGSEATYESGFVIDKFPISRPNLTFSTLTVSNMSPEDSSIYLCSVGWVNTEAFFGQGTRLTVV.

The chain is built from TRBV12-3 or TRBV12-4 and TRBJ2-7, with D hard to call. This CDR3 is built from 13 residues. V was pared by 7 bases and J by 2 bases, with 12 bases between. CDR3 nucleotides: TGTGCCAGCAAATTCTCCGGCGCCTACGAGCAGTACTTC. Its translation: CASKFSGAYEQYF.

There are many counts of this clonotype. The V gene is TRBV6-4, the J gene TRBJ1-1, with 9 bases identical to TRBD1. The CDR3 totals 13 residues. The V segment lost 6 bases and the J segment 7 bases; nucleotides outside the gene matches: 6. Germline V gene lookup returns CDR1 MRHNA and CDR2 SNTAGT. CDR3 loop: CASRGDRVGEAFF. DNA of the CDR3: TGTGCCAGCAGAGGGGACAGGGTAGGTGAAGCTTTCTTT.

Ten or more counts support this clonotype. The gene calls are TRBV10-3 and TRBJ1-5; D may be TRBD1 (5 bases). Trimming removed 0 bases from V and 0 bases from J, with 9 bases in between. This CDR3 spans 16 amino acids. CDR1 is ENHRY, CDR2 SYGVKD, per germline. CDR3 protein: CAISESQGYSNQPQHF. CDR3 DNA sequence: TGTGCCATCAGTGAGTCGCAGGGTTATAGCAATCAGCCCCAGCATTTT.

There are many counts of this clonotype. The gene calls are TRBV11-3 and TRBJ1-1; unclear D gene. The V gene's germline CDR1 is SGHNT and CDR2 YENEEA. The CDR3 extends over 12 amino acids. Trimming stripped 3 bases from V and 6 bases from J, with 8 bases between. Here the CDR3 reads CASSFLNAEAFF. The DNA for the CDR3 is TGTGCCAGCAGCTTTCTAAATGCTGAAGCTTTCTTT.

The gene calls are TRBV18 and TRBJ2-7; D is uncertain. CDR3 length: 13 amino acids. CDR1 is KGHSH and CDR2 is LQKENI in the germline V gene. The V end was cut by 2 bases, the J end by 6 bases, with 11 bases between. The CDR3: CASSPRAEGEQYF. For the CDR3, the DNA is TGTGCCAGCTCACCAAGGGCGGAAGGCGAGCAGTACTTC.

Remarks on this clonotype: The junction differs from germline at one of its ends, possibly a read error. The CDR3 here is CASSLGAWELNEQFF. CDR3 DNA: TGTGCCAGCAGTTTAGGTGCATGGGAGCTCAATGAGCAGTTCTTC. J is TRBJ2-1 and V is TRBV7-2; tentative D call: TRBD2 (5 bases). The CDR3 runs 15 residues. Germline V gene sequence: CDR1 SGHTA, CDR2 FQGNSA.

This clonotype has ten or more counts. The CDR3 coding sequence is TGTGCCAGCAGCCGTTCCGTGACCCTCGGGGAGACCCAGTACTTC. It specifies CASSRSVTLGETQYF. The chain couples TRBV7-2 to TRBJ2-5; D is uncertain. CDR3 length equals 15 residues. Trimming stripped 5 bases from V and 5 bases from J, with 18 bases between. Per the germline V gene, CDR1 is SGHTA and CDR2 is FQGNSA.

This clonotype was counted many times. J is TRBJ2-5 and V is TRBV5-1; D is unresolved. In germline, CDR1 is SGHRS, CDR2 YFSETQ. The CDR3 contains 15 residues. Trimming removed 0 bases from V and 1 base from J, with 10 bases in between. CDR3 in DNA: TGCGCCAGCAGCTTGGAACTTAGTCTCCAAGAGACCCAGTACTTC. Its protein is CASSLELSLQETQYF.

This clonotype showed up many times. The rearrangement joins TRBV25-1 to TRBJ2-3; 7 bases are shared with TRBD2. Germline loops: CDR1 MGHDK, CDR2 SYGVNS. After removal of 1 base from V and 5 bases from J, the junction contained 3 bases not matched to a gene. The CDR3 runs 14 residues. The DNA of the CDR3 is TGTGCCAGCAGTGAATTAAGGGAGGGAGATACGCAGTATTTT. Protein sequence: CASSELREGDTQYF.

This clonotype was found many times. This chain joins TRBV10-3 and TRBJ2-7, with a weak D call TRBD1 (5 bases). The V end lost 1 base, the J end lost 6 bases, and 10 bases lay between the germline ends. In germline, CDR1 is ENHRY, CDR2 SYGVKD. The CDR3 loop spans 13 amino acids. CDR3 in DNA: TGTGCCATCAGTGAGTACGGACACTCCGAGCAGTACTTC. Encoded protein: CAISEYGHSEQYF.

This clonotype was observed many times. This chain joins TRBV19 and TRBJ2-3, with D unclear. Trimming removed 10 bases from V and 1 base from J, with 6 bases in between. The CDR3 is 11 residues long. Germline CDR1 LNHDA, CDR2 SQIVND (reference sequence). The CDR3 spells CATQGTDTQYF. CDR3 nucleotides: TGTGCCACCCAGGGCACAGATACGCAGTATTTT.

The chain has TRBV24-1 and TRBJ2-6; 8 positions match TRBD1. The CDR3 totals 21 residues. The trim removed 2 bases at V and 0 bases at J, leaving 14 bases unmatched. In germline, CDR1 is KGHDR, CDR2 SFDVKD. CDR3 sequence (DNA): TGTGCCACCAGTGATTCCTCCACACTGACAGGGGCCTCCTCTGGGGCCAACGTCCTGACTTTC. Its protein product is CATSDSSTLTGASSGANVLTF.

The table lists this clonotype with many counts. This chain joins TRBV30 and TRBJ1-1, with no clear D. Germline V gene data show CDR1 as GTSNPN and CDR2 as SVGIG (reference sequence). The CDR3 consists of 13 residues. V was trimmed by 3 bases and J by 7 bases, leaving 15 bases between them. The CDR3 sequence is CAWSSRANHEAFF. In DNA form, the CDR3 reads TGTGCCTGGAGCTCGCGAGCTAACCATGAAGCTTTCTTT.

This clonotype appeared a few times. The CDR3 reads CASSYRGVGQETQYF. CDR3 DNA: TGTGCCAGCAGCTACAGGGGAGTAGGCCAAGAGACCCAGTACTTC. This chain connects TRBV7-9 to TRBJ2-5; the match to TRBD1 covers 7 bases. Germline trimming cut 4 bases from V and 1 base from J; bases unmatched to any gene: 6. This CDR3 is built from 15 residues. Looked up from germline, CDR1 is SEHNR and CDR2 is FQNEAQ (reference sequence).

This clonotype has more than one count but fewer than ten. The chain uses TRBV27 and TRBJ2-7; the match to TRBD2 covers 14 bases. Germline loops: CDR1 MNHEY, CDR2 SMNVEV (reference sequence). Unmatched junction bases numbered 7, after V lost 2 bases and J lost 13 bases. The CDR3 runs to 14 residues. In DNA form, the CDR3 reads TGTGCCAGCAGTTTAGGGACTAGCGGGAGACCCGCTTACTTC. This translates into CASSLGTSGRPAYF.

This clonotype was seen many times. The V call is TRBV5-1, the J call TRBJ2-1; 7 bases line up with TRBD1. V lost 1 base and J lost 8; bases outside the gene matches: 6. Per germline, CDR1 SGHRS and CDR2 YFSETQ. This CDR3 has 14 residues. CDR3 amino acids: CASSLKGARYEQFF. As DNA, the CDR3 is TGCGCCAGCAGCTTGAAGGGGGCGAGGTATGAGCAGTTCTTC. The full variable domain, completed using reference TRBV5-1 and TRBJ2-1, is KAGVTQTPRYLIKTRGQQVTLSCSPISGHRSVSWYQQTPGQGLQFLFEYFSETQRNKGNFPGRFSGRQFSNSRSEMNVSTLELGDSALYLCASSLKGARYEQFFGPGTRLTVL.

This clonotype has at least ten counts. The chain recombines TRBV7-9 with TRBJ1-1, with TRBD1 as a possible D gene (5 bases). This CDR3 contains 16 residues. Trimming removed 5 bases from V and 1 base from J, with 17 bases in between. The germline CDR1 and CDR2 sequences are SEHNR and FQNEAQ (reference sequence). CDR3 protein: CASSHKDGTGNTEAFF. CDR3 DNA sequence: TGTGCCAGCAGCCACAAGGATGGGACGGGGAACACTGAAGCTTTCTTT.

This clonotype was seen only a few times. V gene TRBV7-2 combines with J gene TRBJ2-7; 8 bases are shared with TRBD1. From germline, CDR1 is SGHTA and CDR2 FQGNSA. CDR3 length equals 15 residues. The trim removed 1 base at V and 2 bases at J, leaving 4 bases unmatched. CDR3 sequence (DNA): TGTGCCAGCAGCTTAGAGTCAGGGGGCGCCTACGAGCAGTACTTC. Amino acid sequence: CASSLESGGAYEQYF.

This clonotype was seen at least ten times. This chain links TRBV5-1 with TRBJ2-3, with a weak D call TRBD1 (6 bases). Germline V gene sequence: CDR1 SGHRS, CDR2 YFSETQ. The V gene lost 0 bases and the J gene lost 5 bases, with 10 bases spanning the gap. The CDR3 loop spans 14 amino acids. The CDR3 is CASSLGNREDTQYF. CDR3 bases: TGCGCCAGCAGCTTGGGCAACAGGGAAGATACGCAGTATTTT. The variable domain in full, with the rest retrieved from reference TRBV5-1 and TRBJ2-3, is KAGVTQTPRYLIKTRGQQVTLSCSPISGHRSVSWYQQTPGQGLQFLFEYFSETQRNKGNFPGRFSGRQFSNSRSEMNVSTLELGDSALYLCASSLGNREDTQYFGPGTRLTVL.

This clonotype was detected many times. CDR3 bases: TGCGCCAGCAGCTTAGGGACCCAACTAGAAACCGGGGAGCTGTTTTTT. This sequence encodes CASSLGTQLETGELFF. V usage is TRBV5-1 and J usage is TRBJ2-2, with D possibly called TRBD1 or TRBD2 (5 bases each). Germline V gene data show CDR1 as SGHRS and CDR2 as YFSETQ. This CDR3 has 16 residues. The V and J ends lost 2 bases and 5 bases respectively, with 16 bases between them. Variable domain in full (rest from reference TRBV5-1 and TRBJ2-2): KAGVTQTPRYLIKTRGQQVTLSCSPISGHRSVSWYQQTPGQGLQFLFEYFSETQRNKGNFPGRFSGRQFSNSRSEMNVSTLELGDSALYLCASSLGTQLETGELFFGEGSRLTVL.

This clonotype has a count of ten or more. The chain has TRBV6-2 or TRBV6-3 and TRBJ2-5; D is undetermined. In germline, CDR1 is MNHEY, CDR2 SVGEGT. This CDR3 is built from 13 residues. V lost 2 bases to trimming and J lost 3 bases, with 7 bases between them. CDR3 nucleotide sequence: TGTGCCAGCAGTTACGGAAGAAAAGAGACCCAGTACTTC. Its protein product is CASSYGRKETQYF.

This clonotype turned up a few times. The chain couples TRBV7-2 to TRBJ1-1; D is unclear. Trimming stripped 6 bases from V and 5 bases from J, with 10 bases between. CDR3 length: 12 amino acids. Germline V gene lookup returns CDR1 SGHTA and CDR2 FQGNSA. The CDR3 nucleotides are TGTGCCAGCAGTCGGCGTTTGACTGAAGCTTTCTTT. This codes for CASSRRLTEAFF.

The gene calls are TRBV7-2 and TRBJ2-7; D is undetermined. The germline V and J ends were trimmed by 2 bases and 0 bases, with 8 bases remaining between them. The germline CDR1 and CDR2 sequences are SGHTA and FQGNSA. CDR3 size: 14 residues. The CDR3 DNA is TGTGCCAGCAGCTTACAGAGAGCCTCCTACGAGCAGTACTTC. Protein sequence: CASSLQRASYEQYF.

This clonotype has a count of ten or more. The V gene is TRBV4-2, the J gene TRBJ2-1; D not certain. Deletions cut 0 bases from V and 5 bases from J, with 8 bases between. The CDR3 is 14 amino acids. CDR1 is LGHNA and CDR2 is YNFKEQ in the germline V gene. The CDR3 region has the DNA TGTGCCAGCAGCCAAGATTACACGGACAATGAGCAGTTCTTC. Its protein product is CASSQDYTDNEQFF.

This clonotype appeared many times. The J gene is TRBJ2-7, the V gene TRBV20-1; 13 bases are shared with TRBD2. This CDR3 is built from 15 residues. After removal of 5 bases from V and 5 bases from J, the junction contained 9 bases not matched to a gene. CDR1 and CDR2 (germline): DFQATT, SNEGSKA (reference sequence). The CDR3 coding sequence is TGCAGTGCTGGCTCGCGGACTAGCGGGAGCAACGAGCAGTACTTC. As protein: CSAGSRTSGSNEQYF.

This clonotype has a count of ten or more. The chain employs TRBV27 and TRBJ2-1; no definite D call. The CDR3 totals 14 residues. Germline-derived CDR1 and CDR2 are MNHEY and SMNVEV (reference sequence). Trimming pared 0 bases from V and 10 bases from J, leaving 13 bases between. CDR3 in amino acids: CASSLSTVTLEQFF. CDR3 nucleotides: TGTGCCAGCAGTTTATCTACAGTCACCCTCGAGCAGTTCTTC.